Here is one T cell receptor beta chain with its context. Its antigen is undetermined. This sample is drawn from a study of follicular helper T cells after annual influenza vaccination. Study background: Days 0, 7 and 28 post-vaccination were the blood draw times.

The method was immunoSEQ multiplex PCR; TCRdb's version includes in-frame clones alone and lacks a portion of them. The repertoire holds some 10,000 clones, with roughly 85% as singletons. Study findings and constraints: Most later recoveries of Day 7 ICOS+CD38+ clones were ICOS-CD38- cTfh. ICOS+CD38+ cTfh clonality tracked population frequency, and its change tracked circulating plasmablast change.

The CDR3 has 16 amino acids. J lost 6 bases, V lost 4 bases, and 12 bases had no gene match. CDR1 and CDR2 from the germline V gene are SGHNT and YYREEE (reference sequence). Time point noted: 2014-2015 season, 7 days after vaccination. This material consisted of CXCR5- memory CD4+ T cells sorted from blood, taken 7 days after influenza vaccination. This receptor was identified in an adult who received the influenza vaccine. This chain links TRBV5-4 with TRBJ2-3; 9 bases are shared with TRBD2. The CDR3 loop is CASSANSGGPADTQYF. The CDR3 DNA reads TGTGCCAGCAGCGCAAATAGCGGGGGCCCCGCCGATACGCAGTATTTT.